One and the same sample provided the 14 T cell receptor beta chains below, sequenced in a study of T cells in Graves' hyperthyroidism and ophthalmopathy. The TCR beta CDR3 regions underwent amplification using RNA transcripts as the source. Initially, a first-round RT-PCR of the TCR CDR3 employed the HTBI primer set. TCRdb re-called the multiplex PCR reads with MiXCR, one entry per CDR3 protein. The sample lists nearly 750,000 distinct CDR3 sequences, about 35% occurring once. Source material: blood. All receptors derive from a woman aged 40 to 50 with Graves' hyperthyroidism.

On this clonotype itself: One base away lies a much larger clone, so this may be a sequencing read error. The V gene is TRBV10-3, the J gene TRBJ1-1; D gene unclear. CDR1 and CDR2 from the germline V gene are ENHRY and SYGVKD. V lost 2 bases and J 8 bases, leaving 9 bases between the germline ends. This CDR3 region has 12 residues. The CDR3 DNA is TGTGCCATCAGTGAGCCGGGTCAGGAAGCTTTCTTT. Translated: CAISEPGQEAFF.

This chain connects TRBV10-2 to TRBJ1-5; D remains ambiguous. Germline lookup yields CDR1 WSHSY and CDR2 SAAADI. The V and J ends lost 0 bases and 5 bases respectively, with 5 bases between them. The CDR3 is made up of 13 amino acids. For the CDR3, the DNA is TGCGCCAGCAGTGAGTCGATATATCAGCCCCAGCATTTT. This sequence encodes CASSESIYQPQHF.

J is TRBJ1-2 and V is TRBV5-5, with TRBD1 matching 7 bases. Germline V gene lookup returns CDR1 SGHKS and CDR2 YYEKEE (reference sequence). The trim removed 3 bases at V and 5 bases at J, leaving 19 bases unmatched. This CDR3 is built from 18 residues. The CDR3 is CASSSVSATGAFRYGYTF. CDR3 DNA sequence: TGTGCCAGCAGCTCCGTATCCGCTACAGGGGCTTTTCGGTATGGCTACACCTTC.

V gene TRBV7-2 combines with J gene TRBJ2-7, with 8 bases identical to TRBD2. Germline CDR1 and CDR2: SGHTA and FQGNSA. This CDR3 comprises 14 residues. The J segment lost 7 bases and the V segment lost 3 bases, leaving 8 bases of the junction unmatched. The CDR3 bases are TGTGCCAGCAGCTTTTCCTCCGGGAGGGGAGAGCAGTACTTC. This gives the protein CASSFSSGRGEQYF.

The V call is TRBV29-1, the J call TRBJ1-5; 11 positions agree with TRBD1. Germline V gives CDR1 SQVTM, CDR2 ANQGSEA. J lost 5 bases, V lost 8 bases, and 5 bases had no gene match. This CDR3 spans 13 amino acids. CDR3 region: CSLGTGGHQPQHF. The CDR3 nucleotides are TGCAGCTTAGGGACAGGGGGTCATCAGCCCCAGCATTTT.

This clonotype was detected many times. This CDR3 is CASSGTTNTEAFF. CDR3 bases: TGTGCCAGTAGTGGGACAACGAACACTGAAGCTTTCTTT. The J gene is TRBJ1-1, the V gene TRBV19, with D possibly matching TRBD1 (6 bases). The CDR3 covers 13 residues. Trimming pared 5 bases from V and 1 base from J, leaving 8 bases between. Germline V lookup: CDR1 LNHDA, CDR2 SQIVND (reference sequence).

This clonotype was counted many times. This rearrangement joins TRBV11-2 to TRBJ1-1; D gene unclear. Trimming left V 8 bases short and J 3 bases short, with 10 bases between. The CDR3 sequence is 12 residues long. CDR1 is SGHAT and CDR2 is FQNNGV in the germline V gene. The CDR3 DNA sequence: TGTGCCAGCGGGTCCATGCACACTGAAGCTTTCTTT. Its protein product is CASGSMHTEAFF.

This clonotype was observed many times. For the CDR3, the DNA is TGCAGTGCTGCCCGGGGGGGTCGGGAGACCCAGTACTTC. Translating gives CSAARGGRETQYF. V and J are TRBV20-1 and TRBJ2-5; 8 nucleotides align to TRBD2. The length of the CDR3 is 13 residues. The germline V gene encodes CDR1 DFQATT and CDR2 SNEGSKA (reference sequence). V was clipped by 5 bases and J by 5 bases; unmatched bases: 7.

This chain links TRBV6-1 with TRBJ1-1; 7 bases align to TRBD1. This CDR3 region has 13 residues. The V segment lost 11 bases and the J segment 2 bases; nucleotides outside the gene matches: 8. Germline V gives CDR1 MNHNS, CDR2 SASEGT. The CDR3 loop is CAGEGQSNTEAFF. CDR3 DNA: TGTGCCGGCGAGGGACAGTCTAACACTGAAGCTTTCTTT.

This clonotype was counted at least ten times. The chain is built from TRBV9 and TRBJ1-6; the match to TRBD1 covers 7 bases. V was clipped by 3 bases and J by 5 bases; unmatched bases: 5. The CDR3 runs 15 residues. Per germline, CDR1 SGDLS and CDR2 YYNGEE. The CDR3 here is CASSATDRDNSPLHF. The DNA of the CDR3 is TGTGCCAGCAGCGCAACCGACAGGGATAATTCACCCCTCCACTTT.

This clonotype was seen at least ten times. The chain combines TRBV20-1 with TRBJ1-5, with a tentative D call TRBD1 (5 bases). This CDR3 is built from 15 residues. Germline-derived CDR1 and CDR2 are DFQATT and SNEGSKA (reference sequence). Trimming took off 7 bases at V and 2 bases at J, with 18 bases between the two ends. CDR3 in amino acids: CSGQGGSRGNQPQHF. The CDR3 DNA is TGCAGTGGCCAGGGAGGTTCTCGGGGCAATCAGCCCCAGCATTTT.

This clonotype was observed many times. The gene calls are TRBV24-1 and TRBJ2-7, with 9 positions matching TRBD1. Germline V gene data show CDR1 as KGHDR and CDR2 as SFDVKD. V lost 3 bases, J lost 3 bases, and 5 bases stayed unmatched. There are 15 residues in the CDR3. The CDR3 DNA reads TGTGCCACCAGTGATGGGGGACAGGGAGGCTACGAGCAGTACTTC. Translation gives CATSDGGQGGYEQYF.

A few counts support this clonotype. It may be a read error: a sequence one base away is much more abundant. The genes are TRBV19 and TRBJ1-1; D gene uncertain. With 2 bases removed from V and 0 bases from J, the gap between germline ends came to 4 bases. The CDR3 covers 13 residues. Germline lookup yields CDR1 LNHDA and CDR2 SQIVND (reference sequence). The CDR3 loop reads CASSIQLNTEAFF. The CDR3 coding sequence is TGTGCCAGTAGTATACAGTTGAACACTGAAGCTTTCTTT.

Here the CDR3 DNA reads TGTGCCAGCAGTTTAGGCCAGGTCCACGAGCAGTACTTC. This codes for CASSLGQVHEQYF. V gene TRBV6-5 combines with J gene TRBJ2-7; D unresolved. Trimming removed 4 bases from V and 5 bases from J, with 12 bases in between. Germline V gene lookup returns CDR1 MNHEY and CDR2 SVGAGI. The CDR3 is made up of 13 amino acids.